The entry below describes one TCR beta chain. The sample is drawn from a study of blood T cell repertoires in COVID-19. Germline assignment: CDR1 MNHEY and CDR2 SVGAGI. The CDR3 extends over 14 amino acids. Trimming removed 2 bases from V and 2 bases from J, with 8 bases in between. As handled by the study authors: Reference gene primer amplification gave nucleated cell count estimates. The protocol was immunoSEQ multiplex PCR, while the TCRdb copy is restricted to in-frame clones and leaves out a portion. Clone size and V and J calls were adopted from that table, with D and trimming inferred from the DNA. The sample gives around 120,000 clones, 80% to 90% of which show up once; 25% to 30% is in the top ten.

The rearrangement joins TRBV6-5 to TRBJ2-3, with D maybe TRBD2 (6 bases). The specimen was peripheral blood. This TCR came from a woman in her seventies with acute or convalescent COVID-19. CDR3 DNA: TGTGCCAGCAGTTACGCGGGGCCCACAGATACGCAGTATTTT. Residues: CASSYAGPTDTQYF.